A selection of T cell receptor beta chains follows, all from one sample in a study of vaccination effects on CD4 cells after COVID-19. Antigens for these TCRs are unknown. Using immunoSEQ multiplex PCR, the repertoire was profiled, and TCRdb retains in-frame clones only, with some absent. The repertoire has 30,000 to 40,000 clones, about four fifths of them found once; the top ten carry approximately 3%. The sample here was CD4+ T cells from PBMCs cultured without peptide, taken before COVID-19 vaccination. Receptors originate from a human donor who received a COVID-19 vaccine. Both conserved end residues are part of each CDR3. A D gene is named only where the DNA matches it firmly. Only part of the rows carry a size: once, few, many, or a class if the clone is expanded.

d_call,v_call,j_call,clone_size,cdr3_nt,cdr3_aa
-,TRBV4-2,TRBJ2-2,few,TGTGCCAGCAGCCATAAGGGGAACGCGAACACCGGGGAGCTGTTTTTT,CASSHKGNANTGELFF
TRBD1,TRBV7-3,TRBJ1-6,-,TGTGCCAGCAGCGAACGGGACAGGGATAATTCACCCCTCCACTTT,CASSERDRDNSPLHF
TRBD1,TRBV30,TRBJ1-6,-,TGTGCCTGGAGGGGGACAGTCCATTCCTATAATTCACCCCTCCACTTT,CAWRGTVHSYNSPLHF
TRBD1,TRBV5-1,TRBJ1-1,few,TGCGCCAGCAGCTTGGAAGGGGGTTGGAGGGGGCAGGACACTGAAGCTTTCTTT,CASSLEGGWRGQDTEAFF
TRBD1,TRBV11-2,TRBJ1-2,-,TGTGCCAGCAGCTTAGGGGTGGGACAGGGCCACTATGGCTACACCTTC,CASSLGVGQGHYGYTF
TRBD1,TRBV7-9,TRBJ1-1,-,TGTGCCAGCAGCTTACCACGACAGGGAAGGGGGATGAACACTGAAGCTTTCTTT,CASSLPRQGRGMNTEAFF
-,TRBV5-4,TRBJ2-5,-,TGTGCCAGCAGCTTGCCTGGACAGAGAGAGACCCAGTACTTC,CASSLPGQRETQYF
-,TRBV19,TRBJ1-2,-,TGTGCCAGTAGTGCACCCTACAGGGCTAACTATGGCTACACCTTC,CASSAPYRANYGYTF
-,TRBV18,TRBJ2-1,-,TGTGCCAGCTCACCAATTACTAGGGACAATGAGCAGTTCTTC,CASSPITRDNEQFF
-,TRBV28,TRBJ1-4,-,TGTGCCAGCAAAGGGGGGGTTAGGCAACTGTTTTTT,CASKGGVRQLFF
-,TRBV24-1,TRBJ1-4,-,TGTGCCACCTCGGCGGGCAGCGGGACTGAAAAACTGTTTTTT,CATSAGSGTEKLFF
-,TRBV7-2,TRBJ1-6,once,TGTGCCAGCAGCTTGATGCAGAGCGGGTCCTATAATTCACCCCTCCACTTT,CASSLMQSGSYNSPLHF
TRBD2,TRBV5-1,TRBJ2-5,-,TGCGCCAGCAGCTTGGCGGCTAGCGGGGGCCTGTACCAAGAGACCCAGTACTTC,CASSLAASGGLYQETQYF
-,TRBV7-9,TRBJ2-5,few,TGTGCCAGCGGTGAAGAGACCCAGTACTTC,CASGEETQYF
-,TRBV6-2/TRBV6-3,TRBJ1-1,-,TGTGCCAGCAGTTACTCCCCAGGGGCGAACACTGAAGCTTTCTTT,CASSYSPGANTEAFF
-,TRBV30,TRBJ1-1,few,TGTGCCTGGAGTGGTGGAGAAGCTTTCTTT,CAWSGGEAFF
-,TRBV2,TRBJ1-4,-,TGTGCCAGCAGAGAGACAGTAAGGGAAAAACTGTTTTTT,CASRETVREKLFF
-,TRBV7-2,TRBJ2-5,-,TGTGCCAGCAGCTTGGGGGCTACTAATACACGGGGGACCCAGTACTTC,CASSLGATNTRGTQYF
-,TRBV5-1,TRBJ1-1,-,TGCGCCAGCAGCTTGATTTTGGGGGGGCAGAACACTGAAGCTTTCTTT,CASSLILGGQNTEAFF
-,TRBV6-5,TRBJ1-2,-,TGTGCCAGCAGTCTACAGGATCTAAAGGGCTACACCTTC,CASSLQDLKGYTF
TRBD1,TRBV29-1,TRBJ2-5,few,TGCAGCGTTGACAGTAACAGGGGGCGGCGGCAAGAGACCCAGTACTTC,CSVDSNRGRRQETQYF
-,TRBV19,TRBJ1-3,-,TGTGCCAGTAGTCCTCGAACAGGGTATCTGGAAGTCACCATATATTTT,CASSPRTGYLEVTIYF
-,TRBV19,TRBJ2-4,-,TGTGCCAGTAGTATCTCAGGGGAGCTAGCCAAAAACATTCAGTACTTC,CASSISGELAKNIQYF
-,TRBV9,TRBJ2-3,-,TGTGCCAGCAGCACACAGGGTGATACGCAGTATTTT,CASSTQGDTQYF
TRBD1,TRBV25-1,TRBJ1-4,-,TGTGCCAGCAGTGAATATATGGGACAGGGTAATAATGAAAAACTGTTTTTT,CASSEYMGQGNNEKLFF
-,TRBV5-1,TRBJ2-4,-,TGCGCCAGCAGCTTGGAATCCGGGACAGCCAAAAACATTCAGTACTTC,CASSLESGTAKNIQYF
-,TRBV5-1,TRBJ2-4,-,TGCGCCAGCAGCCCAGAGGGGGCGAGCGGGCGCTTTATAGCCAAAAACATTCAGTACTTC,CASSPEGASGRFIAKNIQYF
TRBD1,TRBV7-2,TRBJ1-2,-,TGTGCCAGCAGCTCACCGGACAGGGGTGGTGGCTACACCTTC,CASSSPDRGGGYTF
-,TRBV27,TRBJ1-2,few,TGTGCCAGCAGTAGAGCAGGGGTGGGGGGCTACACCTTC,CASSRAGVGGYTF
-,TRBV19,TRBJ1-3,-,TGTGCCACCCGCGTTGGGGGCTCTGGAAACACCATATATTTT,CATRVGGSGNTIYF
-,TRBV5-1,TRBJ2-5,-,TGCGCCAGCAGCCTTCGGGGCCCCGGTGGGGAGACCCAGTACTTC,CASSLRGPGGETQYF
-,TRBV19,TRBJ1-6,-,TGTGCCAGTAGTAACAGGGATAATTCACCCCTCCACTTT,CASSNRDNSPLHF
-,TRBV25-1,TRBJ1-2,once,TGTGCCAGCAGGGGAGGGGGTAACTATGGCTACACCTTC,CASRGGGNYGYTF